A single sample gave rise to the 18 T cell receptor beta chains below, sequenced in a study of T cells in Graves' hyperthyroidism and ophthalmopathy. RNA transcripts served as the template for amplifying TCR beta CDR3 regions. HTBI primers drove first-round RT-PCR of the TCR CDR3. Each CDR3 protein gets one entry after TCRdb re-called the multiplex PCR reads with MiXCR. Of 650,000 to 750,000 distinct CDR3 sequences in the sample, about 14% are singletons; the top ten hold roughly 10%. Sequencing was carried out using blood. These receptors originate from a woman younger than 35 with Graves' hyperthyroidism.

In its sample, this clonotype was seen many times. For the CDR3, the DNA is TGCGCCAGCAGCAACAGACATACTGCGGGCACAGATACGCAGTATTTT. The encoded protein is CASSNRHTAGTDTQYF. The chain employs TRBV5-1 and TRBJ2-3; D uncertain. V was shortened by 4 bases and J by 1 base, with 16 bases between the two germline ends. This CDR3 contains 16 residues. Per germline, CDR1 SGHRS and CDR2 YFSETQ.

In its sample, this clonotype was seen a few times. The rearrangement joins TRBV12-3 or TRBV12-4 to TRBJ2-1, with D tentatively TRBD1 (5 bases). The length of the CDR3 is 13 residues. Trimming cost V 3 bases and J 9 bases, with 12 bases left between them. Here the CDR3 DNA reads TGTGCCAGCAGTTTCAGGGTGGTGGGTGAGCAGTTCTTC. It codes for CASSFRVVGEQFF.

This clonotype has only a few counts. The V call is TRBV6-5, the J call TRBJ1-6; D not resolved. Trimming stripped 0 bases from V and 10 bases from J, with 16 bases between. The CDR3 contains 16 residues. The germline gives CDR1 MNHEY, CDR2 SVGAGI. The CDR3 bases are TGTGCCAGCAGTTACTCCGGGGTGAAGATAAAGTCACCCCTCCACTTT. Translating it yields CASSYSGVKIKSPLHF.

Comment on this clonotype: Since a much larger clone is just one base distant, this may be a read error. The CDR3 bases are TGTGCCAGCAGGTTAATTGGGGACACCGGGGAGCTGTTTTTT. Translated: CASRLIGDTGELFF. This chain joins TRBV28 and TRBJ2-2; no reliable D call. This CDR3 spans 14 amino acids. The germline V gene has CDR1 MDHEN and CDR2 SYDVKM. Trimming removed 6 bases from V and 3 bases from J, with 11 bases in between.

The chain recombines TRBV7-9 with TRBJ2-2; 7 positions agree with TRBD2. The germline V gene encodes CDR1 SEHNR and CDR2 FQNEAQ (reference sequence). The CDR3 spans 14 residues. J gave up 6 bases and V 1 base, and 2 bases lay outside the gene matches. CDR3 DNA sequence: TGTGCCAGCAGCTTAGATCTAGCGGCCGGGGAGCTGTTTTTT. It translates to CASSLDLAAGELFF.

The table lists this clonotype with many counts. The V call is TRBV20-1, the J call TRBJ2-1; unclear D gene. Germline V gene data show CDR1 as DFQATT and CDR2 as SNEGSKA (reference sequence). The CDR3 is 13 residues long. V lost 1 base to trimming and J lost 10 bases, with 14 bases between them. CDR3 sequence reads: CSARGLLPQEQFF. CDR3 DNA sequence: TGCAGTGCTAGAGGGCTCCTCCCTCAGGAGCAGTTCTTC.

This clonotype occurred many times. This chain joins TRBV2 and TRBJ2-1; the D gene is possibly TRBD2 (6 bases). This CDR3 has 15 amino acids. Trimming took off 6 bases at V and 2 bases at J, with 14 bases between the two ends. CDR1 is SNHLY and CDR2 is FYNNEI in the germline V gene. The CDR3, as DNA: TGTGCCAGCAGACTAGGACTAAGCACCTACAATGAGCAGTTCTTC. It codes for CASRLGLSTYNEQFF.

This clonotype was found many times. The J gene is TRBJ2-1, the V gene TRBV18; D is possibly TRBD1 (6 bases). CDR3 length: 16 amino acids. CDR1 is KGHSH, CDR2 LQKENI, per germline. V was shortened by 0 bases and J by 2 bases, with 11 bases between the two germline ends. The CDR3 nucleotides read TGTGCCAGCTCACCACCGCAGGGGTGGGCCTACAATGAGCAGTTCTTC. Encoded protein: CASSPPQGWAYNEQFF.

This clonotype was seen only a few times. The chain combines TRBV25-1 with TRBJ2-5, with a tentative D call TRBD2 (6 bases). The germline V and J ends were trimmed by 0 bases and 5 bases, with 16 bases remaining between them. Per germline, CDR1 MGHDK and CDR2 SYGVNS. This CDR3 is built from 16 residues. As DNA, the CDR3 is TGTGCCAGCAGTGAATATTATAGCGGCGGGATCGAGACCCAGTACTTC. Its protein is CASSEYYSGGIETQYF.

In its sample, this clonotype was seen many times. The chain is built from TRBV3-1 and TRBJ2-4; 7 bases map to TRBD1. The V segment lost 1 base and the J segment 2 bases; nucleotides outside the gene matches: 11. Germline-derived CDR1 and CDR2 are LGHDT and YNNKEL (reference sequence). The CDR3 contains 18 residues. CDR3 sequence: CASSQGIDRVSTKNIQYF. The DNA of the CDR3 is TGTGCCAGCAGCCAAGGGATTGACAGGGTGTCAACCAAAAACATTCAGTACTTC.

This clonotype occurred a few times. This sequence joins TRBV5-6 and TRBJ1-2; D possibly corresponds to TRBD1 (6 bases). Germline V CDR1 and CDR2: SGHDT, YYEEEE. V was clipped by 4 bases and J by 14 bases, with 24 bases between them. This CDR3 has 14 amino acids. The CDR3 sequence is CASSPGAPSQGGTF. The CDR3, as DNA: TGTGCCAGCAGCCCGGGGGCACCCTCGCAGGGCGGGACCTTC.

This clonotype was counted ten times or more. This chain connects TRBV6-2 or TRBV6-3 to TRBJ2-7; D call uncertain. Germline V CDR1 and CDR2: MNHEY, SVGEGT. CDR3 length: 12 residues. Between the trimmed V and J ends, which lost 6 bases and 2 bases, there was a span of 8 bases. The CDR3: CASSKTPYEQYF. The CDR3 nucleotides are TGTGCCAGCAGCAAGACCCCCTACGAGCAGTACTTC.

This clonotype has a count of ten or more. The chain recombines TRBV10-3 with TRBJ1-5; 8 bases align to TRBD1. Looked up from germline, CDR1 is ENHRY and CDR2 is SYGVKD. V shed 3 bases and J 5 bases; nucleotides not matched to a gene: 3. CDR3 length: 14 residues. The CDR3 nucleotides are TGTGCCATCAGTGACAGGGGGCCGGATCAGCCCCAGCATTTT. Residues: CAISDRGPDQPQHF.

The V and J genes are TRBV12-3 or TRBV12-4 and TRBJ2-2; no definite D call. V lost 6 bases and J 6 bases, leaving 11 bases between the germline ends. This CDR3 is 13 amino acids long. CDR3: CASSYSVAGELFF. The CDR3 nucleotides read TGTGCCAGCAGCTACAGTGTAGCCGGGGAGCTGTTTTTT.

This clonotype was recorded once. The V call is TRBV11-2, the J call TRBJ2-1; D gene unclear. CDR1 is SGHAT and CDR2 is FQNNGV in the germline V gene. The germline V and J ends were trimmed by 6 bases and 7 bases, with 22 bases remaining between them. The CDR3 is 16 residues long. CDR3 sequence reads: CASSSADHSLSNEQFF. The CDR3, as DNA: TGTGCCAGCAGTTCTGCCGACCATTCGCTATCGAATGAGCAGTTCTTC.

This clonotype has ten or more counts. This chain uses TRBV30 with TRBJ1-3, with 7 bases lining up with TRBD1. Germline V CDR1 and CDR2: GTSNPN, SVGIG (reference sequence). Unmatched junction bases numbered 10, after V lost 6 bases and J lost 2 bases. The CDR3 length is 15 residues. CDR3 nucleotide sequence: TGTGCCTGTATAGACAGGGCGGAGGCTGGAAACACCATATATTTT. It codes for CACIDRAEAGNTIYF. The complete variable domain, with remaining parts taken from reference TRBV30 and TRBJ1-3, reads SQTIHQWPATLVQPVGSPLSLECTVEGTSNPNLYWYRQAAGRGLQLLFYSVGIGQISSEVPQNLSASRPQDRQFILSSKKLLLSDSGFYLCACIDRAEAGNTIYFGEGSWLTVV.

The chain carries TRBV7-2 and TRBJ1-6; 12 bases line up with TRBD1. The CDR3 has 19 residues. Germline V gives CDR1 SGHTA, CDR2 FQGNSA. Unmatched junction bases numbered 11, after V lost 6 bases and J lost 2 bases. The CDR3 region has the DNA TGTGCCAGCAGTCCCGGGACAGGGGGCTCCTTCACCTATAATTCACCCCTCCACTTT. This codes for CASSPGTGGSFTYNSPLHF.

The J gene is TRBJ2-2, the V gene TRBV12-3 or TRBV12-4; D not certain. The CDR3 consists of 12 residues. Trimming cost V 10 bases and J 6 bases, with 12 bases left between them. The DNA for the CDR3 is TGTGCCAACACTGGCCCGGCCGGGGAGCTGTTTTTT. Encoded protein: CANTGPAGELFF.